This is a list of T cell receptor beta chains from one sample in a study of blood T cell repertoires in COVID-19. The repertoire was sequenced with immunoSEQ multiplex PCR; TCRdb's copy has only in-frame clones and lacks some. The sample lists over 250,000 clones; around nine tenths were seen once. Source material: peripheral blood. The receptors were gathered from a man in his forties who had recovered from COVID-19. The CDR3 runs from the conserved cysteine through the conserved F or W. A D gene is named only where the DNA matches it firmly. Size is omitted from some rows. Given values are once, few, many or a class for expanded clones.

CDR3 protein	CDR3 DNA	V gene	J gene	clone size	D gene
CASSPGANYGYTF	TGTGCCAGCAGTCCGGGAGCTAACTATGGCTACACCTTC	TRBV6-5	TRBJ1-2	-	-
CASSQALAGLTDTQYF	TGCGCCAGCAGCCAGGCTCTAGCGGGGCTCACAGATACGCAGTATTTT	TRBV4-3	TRBJ2-3	-	TRBD2
CASSLGMGGAGGTEAFF	TGTGCCAGCAGCTTAGGGATGGGGGGCGCGGGAGGCACTGAAGCTTTCTTT	TRBV11-3	TRBJ1-1	few	-
CASSLLADNEQFF	TGTGCCAGCAGCCTACTAGCTGACAATGAGCAGTTCTTC	TRBV27	TRBJ2-1	-	-
CASSFERNEAFF	TGTGCCAGCAGTTTTGAGAGGAATGAAGCTTTCTTT	TRBV12-3/TRBV12-4	TRBJ1-1	-	-
CASSRTSGGPDTQYF	TGTGCCAGCAGTAGGACTAGCGGGGGCCCGGATACGCAGTATTTT	TRBV6-5	TRBJ2-3	-	TRBD2
CASSYAGDRVNTEAFF	TGTGCCAGCAGTTACGCCGGGGACAGGGTGAACACTGAAGCTTTCTTT	TRBV6-5	TRBJ1-1	-	TRBD1
CASSALPGGWALNSGANVLTF	TGTGCCAGCAGCGCTCTCCCCGGCGGGTGGGCCTTAAACTCTGGGGCCAACGTCCTGACTTTC	TRBV3-1/TRBV3-2	TRBJ2-6	-	-
CASSVGGATTEAFF	TGTGCCAGCAGCGTAGGGGGCGCGACCACTGAAGCTTTCTTT	TRBV9	TRBJ1-1	-	-
CASSPVQGKWYEQYF	TGTGCCAGCTCACCAGTTCAGGGAAAATGGTACGAGCAGTACTTC	TRBV18	TRBJ2-7	once	-
CSVRLAGITDTQYF	TGCAGCGTCAGACTAGCGGGTATCACAGATACGCAGTATTTT	TRBV29-1	TRBJ2-3	-	TRBD2
CATSRERGLEQFF	TGTGCCACCAGCAGGGAAAGGGGATTGGAGCAGTTCTTC	TRBV15	TRBJ2-1	few	-
CASSLTGTTYEQYF	TGTGCCAGCAGCTTGACAGGGACTACCTACGAGCAGTACTTC	TRBV5-8	TRBJ2-7	-	-
CASSSFWDSGELFF	TGTGCCAGCAGCTCGTTTTGGGACTCCGGGGAGCTGTTTTTT	TRBV7-9	TRBJ2-2	many	-
CASSPLTGSGSYNSPLHF	TGTGCCAGTAGTCCATTGACAGGGTCCGGATCCTATAATTCACCCCTCCACTTT	TRBV19	TRBJ1-6	-	TRBD1
CSVVGQPSYNEQFF	TGCAGCGTGGTCGGACAGCCGTCCTACAATGAGCAGTTCTTC	TRBV29-1	TRBJ2-1	-	-
CSVDRGADTQYF	TGCAGCGTGGACAGGGGGGCAGATACGCAGTATTTT	TRBV29-1	TRBJ2-3	-	TRBD1
CASSPEAYEQYF	TGTGCCAGCAGTCCCGAGGCCTACGAGCAGTACTTC	TRBV12-3/TRBV12-4	TRBJ2-7	many	-
CASSLVGGAHEQYF	TGTGCCAGCAGCTTAGTTGGGGGGGCCCACGAGCAGTACTTC	TRBV7-2	TRBJ2-7	-	-
CATGTGFTNEKLFF	TGTGCAACCGGGACAGGGTTCACAAATGAAAAACTGTTTTTT	TRBV27	TRBJ1-4	-	TRBD1
CASSQDRVGGYTF	TGTGCCAGTAGTCAGGACAGGGTCGGTGGCTACACCTTC	TRBV19	TRBJ1-2	-	TRBD1
CASSLVGTSYYEQYF	TGCGCCAGCAGCTTGGTTGGGACTAGCTACTACGAGCAGTACTTC	TRBV5-1	TRBJ2-7	-	TRBD2
CASSGTPGLAGVSAFYEQYF	TGCGCCAGCAGTGGGACCCCGGGACTAGCGGGAGTTTCGGCCTTCTACGAGCAGTACTTC	TRBV10-2	TRBJ2-7	once	TRBD2
CASALGGAGNTIYF	TGTGCCAGCGCTCTAGGAGGGGCTGGAAACACCATATATTTT	TRBV6-6	TRBJ1-3	-	-
CASSTQGGGTQHF	TGTGCCAGCAGTACTCAAGGCGGAGGGACCCAGCATTTT	TRBV6-4	TRBJ1-5	-	-
CASSQGTGNYNEQFF	TGTGCCAGCAGCCAGGGGACAGGGAACTACAATGAGCAGTTCTTC	TRBV9	TRBJ2-1	-	TRBD1
CSVGATSGGASDTQYF	TGCAGCGTTGGAGCAACTAGCGGGGGGGCCTCAGATACGCAGTATTTT	TRBV29-1	TRBJ2-3	-	TRBD2
CASSPVPPGGTTYEQYF	TGTGCCAGCTCACCAGTCCCCCCGGGGGGAACGACCTACGAGCAGTACTTC	TRBV18	TRBJ2-7	-	TRBD2
CASSLRANRGKQETQYF	TGTGCCAGCAGCCTAAGGGCGAACAGGGGGAAACAAGAGACCCAGTACTTC	TRBV7-8	TRBJ2-5	-	TRBD1
CASSYSTSGRAGEQYF	TGTGCCAGCAGTTACTCGACTAGCGGGAGGGCCGGGGAGCAGTACTTC	TRBV6-2/TRBV6-3	TRBJ2-7	-	TRBD2
CASSYSGLNEQYF	TGTGCCAGCAGTTACTCGGGACTTAACGAGCAGTACTTC	TRBV6-5	TRBJ2-7	-	-
CASLPQGLVNTEAFF	TGTGCCAGCCTCCCGCAGGGTCTGGTGAACACTGAAGCTTTCTTT	TRBV19	TRBJ1-1	once	-
CASSPSRGNGYTF	TGTGCCAGCAGTCCCTCGCGGGGGAATGGCTACACCTTC	TRBV12-3/TRBV12-4	TRBJ1-2	-	-
CASSLNAGIYNEQFF	TGTGCCAGCAGTTTGAATGCAGGGATATACAATGAGCAGTTCTTC	TRBV27	TRBJ2-1	few	-
CASRGTAATNEKLFF	TGTGCCAGTAGGGGGACAGCTGCAACTAATGAAAAACTGTTTTTT	TRBV19	TRBJ1-4	-	TRBD1
CASSQPGQGVVSNQPQHF	TGTGCCAGCAGTCAACCGGGACAGGGAGTAGTTAGCAATCAGCCCCAGCATTTT	TRBV6-6	TRBJ1-5	-	TRBD1
CASSLQPSGGFEQYF	TGTGCCAGCAGCTTACAACCTAGCGGGGGGTTCGAGCAGTACTTC	TRBV7-8	TRBJ2-7	once	TRBD2
CASSVGHMNTEAFF	TGTGCCAGCAGCGTAGGACACATGAACACTGAAGCTTTCTTT	TRBV9	TRBJ1-1	-	-
CASSLSGGSYEQYF	TGTGCCAGCAGCTTAAGTGGCGGCTCCTACGAGCAGTACTTC	TRBV7-2	TRBJ2-7	-	-
CASSQDFVLNEQFF	TGTGCCAGCAGCCAAGATTTCGTTCTCAATGAGCAGTTCTTC	TRBV3-1/TRBV3-2	TRBJ2-1	-	-
CASSQDLEEQYF	TGTGCCAGCAGCCAAGATCTTGAGGAGCAGTACTTC	TRBV3-1/TRBV3-2	TRBJ2-7	-	-
CATSDRGGGINEQFF	TGTGCCACCAGTGACCGAGGTGGGGGGATCAATGAGCAGTTCTTC	TRBV24-1	TRBJ2-1	-	-
CSALQYNEQFF	TGCAGTGCTTTACAATACAATGAGCAGTTCTTC	TRBV20-1	TRBJ2-1	-	-
CASSPGTVEPRGGFGYGYTF	TGTGCCAGCAGCCCAGGGACAGTTGAGCCGCGGGGGGGGTTCGGCTATGGCTACACCTTC	TRBV14	TRBJ1-2	once	TRBD1
CASSLQLAGAGELFF	TGTGCCAGCAGCTTACAACTAGCGGGAGCCGGGGAGCTGTTTTTT	TRBV7-3	TRBJ2-2	once	TRBD2
CASSVRGAGVYNEQFF	TGTGCCAGCAGCGTACGTGGAGCGGGAGTCTACAATGAGCAGTTCTTC	TRBV9	TRBJ2-1	-	TRBD2
CASSLVTGGETQYF	TGCGCCAGCAGCTTGGTTACAGGGGGAGAGACCCAGTACTTC	TRBV5-1	TRBJ2-5	-	TRBD1
CASSVGGLSWGPNEQFF	TGTGCCAGCAGCGTAGGCGGGCTAAGCTGGGGGCCCAATGAGCAGTTCTTC	TRBV9	TRBJ2-1	-	-
CSVPGPLGGPQHF	TGCAGCGTCCCGGGGCCCTTGGGGGGGCCCCAGCATTTT	TRBV29-1	TRBJ1-5	-	-
CASSPNFEQYF	TGTGCCAGCAGCCCTAATTTTGAGCAGTACTTC	TRBV7-9	TRBJ2-7	-	-
CASSQEGGAGGYTF	TGCGCCAGCAGCCAAGAAGGAGGGGCGGGAGGCTACACCTTC	TRBV4-3	TRBJ1-2	-	-
CASTKSSYEQYF	TGTGCCAGCACAAAGAGCTCCTACGAGCAGTACTTC	TRBV5-8	TRBJ2-7	-	-